A selection of T cell receptor beta chains follows, all from one sample in a study of shared clonotypes between healthy human individuals. TCRdb's copy holds only in-frame clones and misses some; the assay was immunoSEQ multiplex PCR. The sample has around 500,000 clones, roughly 80% seen once. Sequenced material: PBMCs. The receptor set was obtained from a woman aged 40 to 50 in good health. Some clones in this sample may be carry-over from other donors' samples. Each CDR3 is given with its conserved first and last residue. Fields, in order: CDR3 protein, CDR3 DNA, V gene, J gene, clone size, D gene. D genes are given only for firm matches. Not all rows give a size; the values are once, few, many and, for expanded clones, a class.

CASRFPGDRANEQFF,TGTGCCAGCAGATTCCCCGGAGACAGGGCCAATGAGCAGTTCTTC,TRBV11-2,TRBJ2-1,.,TRBD1
CASSGGTGIKNTGELFF,TGTGCCAGCAGCGGGGGGACAGGGATTAAGAACACCGGGGAGCTGTTTTTT,TRBV21-1,TRBJ2-2,.,.
CASSLSGTGRETQYF,TGTGCCAGCAGTTTATCCGGGACAGGGAGAGAGACCCAGTACTTC,TRBV27,TRBJ2-5,.,TRBD1
CASSLFGSGEQFF,TGTGCCAGCAGTTTATTTGGGTCCGGGGAGCAGTTCTTC,TRBV28,TRBJ2-1,few,.
CASSVQGANYGYTF,TGTGCCAGTAGTGTTCAGGGGGCTAACTATGGCTACACCTTC,TRBV19,TRBJ1-2,.,TRBD1
CASSQDPVNTDTQYF,TGCGCCAGCAGCCAAGACCCCGTTAACACAGATACGCAGTATTTT,TRBV4-1,TRBJ2-3,.,.
CASSKEGSLETQYF,TGCGCCAGCAGCAAGGAGGGGAGTTTGGAGACCCAGTACTTC,TRBV5-1,TRBJ2-5,.,.
CAIGIDTQYF,TGTGCCATCGGAATAGATACGCAGTATTTT,TRBV10-3,TRBJ2-3,.,.
CASSQGQGAYQPQHF,TGTGCCAGCAGCCAGGGACAGGGGGCGTATCAGCCCCAGCATTTT,TRBV7-2,TRBJ1-5,.,TRBD1
CAISGTGRYGYTF,TGTGCCATCAGTGGGACAGGGAGATATGGCTACACCTTC,TRBV10-3,TRBJ1-2,.,TRBD1
CASSLGRYNEQFF,TGTGCCAGCAGCTTAGGGCGGTACAATGAGCAGTTCTTC,TRBV11-1,TRBJ2-1,few,.
CASSPPQGETYEQYF,TGTGCCAGCTCACCACCGCAAGGGGAAACCTACGAGCAGTACTTC,TRBV18,TRBJ2-7,.,.
CASRTGNGEQFF,TGTGCCAGCAGGACCGGGAATGGTGAGCAGTTCTTC,TRBV27,TRBJ2-1,.,.
CASSGGRPTNTEAFF,TGCGCCAGCAGCGGCGGCAGACCCACGAACACTGAAGCTTTCTTT,TRBV5-1,TRBJ1-1,.,.
CASSLTGTSGFNEQFF,TGCGCCAGCAGCCTCACCGGGACTAGCGGGTTCAATGAGCAGTTCTTC,TRBV5-1,TRBJ2-1,few,TRBD2
CASSLGQSADGYTF,TGCGCCAGCAGCTTGGGACAGTCAGCAGATGGCTACACCTTC,TRBV5-1,TRBJ1-2,.,.
CASSLGGDLSTDTQYF,TGCGCCAGCAGCTTGGGGGGCGACCTTAGCACAGATACGCAGTATTTT,TRBV5-1,TRBJ2-3,.,.